These 7 T cell receptor beta chains came from one sample sequenced in a study of cytomegalovirus exposure and HLA in healthy donors. Clones were sequenced by immunoSEQ multiplex PCR, and TCRdb holds only the in-frame ones, with some missing. The table records some 350,000 clones, 75% to 90% of them present only once. Material: PBMCs. The receptor set was obtained from a woman aged 30 to 39 in good health and CMV-seropositive.

This clone showed up just once. The rearrangement joins TRBV2 to TRBJ1-3; the match to TRBD1 covers 7 bases. From germline, CDR1 is SNHLY and CDR2 FYNNEI. The ends lost 6 bases at V and 3 bases at J; junction bases unmatched: 5. The CDR3 has 14 amino acids. In DNA form, the CDR3 reads TGTGCCAGCAGCCCTGGGACAGTTGGAAACACCATATATTTT. It is translated as CASSPGTVGNTIYF. Full variable domain (missing parts from reference TRBV2 and TRBJ1-3): EPEVTQTPSHQVTQMGQEVILRCVPISNHLYFYWYRQILGQKVEFLVSFYNNEISEKSEIFDDQFSVERPDGSNFTLKIRSTKLEDSAMYFCASSPGTVGNTIYFGEGSWLTVV.

Only a few counts were recorded for this clone. This sequence joins TRBV5-1 and TRBJ1-2; D unclear. The ends were cut back, 5 bases at V and 0 bases at J, with 11 bases in the middle. The CDR3 totals 14 residues. Germline CDR1 and CDR2: SGHRS and YFSETQ. The CDR3 sequence: CASRETETNYGYTF. The CDR3 DNA reads TGCGCCAGCAGAGAGACCGAAACTAACTATGGCTACACCTTC.

This sequence joins TRBV2 and TRBJ1-2; D is perhaps TRBD1 (6 bases). CDR1 is SNHLY, CDR2 FYNNEI, per germline. V lost 8 bases, J lost 4 bases, and 14 bases lay in between. There are 13 residues in the CDR3. In DNA form, the CDR3 reads TGTGCCAGCGGTAGGCAGGGGCCCTATGGCTACACCTTC. This codes for CASGRQGPYGYTF.

V is TRBV9 and J is TRBJ2-1, with 9 bases aligning to TRBD2. The CDR3 spans 15 residues. The V segment lost 3 bases and the J segment 5 bases; nucleotides outside the gene matches: 6. The germline CDR1 and CDR2 sequences are SGDLS and YYNGEE. CDR3 nucleotides: TGTGCCAGCAGCGCTAGCGGGATATCCCACAATGAGCAGTTCTTC. Encoded protein: CASSASGISHNEQFF.

CDR3 amino acids: CASSPRGLVYNEQFF. CDR3 sequence (DNA): TGTGCCAGCAGCCCCCGGGGACTGGTCTACAATGAGCAGTTCTTC. The chain joins TRBV7-6 to TRBJ2-1; D might be TRBD2 (6 bases). Germline loops: CDR1 SGHVS, CDR2 FNYEAQ. Deletions cut 5 bases from V and 3 bases from J, with 14 bases between. The CDR3 loop spans 15 amino acids.

The chain uses TRBV7-9 and TRBJ2-7; D gene unclear. This CDR3 has 14 amino acids. Germline V gene data show CDR1 as SEHNR and CDR2 as FQNEAQ (reference sequence). Trimming removed 3 bases at V and 3 bases at J, with 12 bases between. The CDR3 region has the DNA TGTGCCAGCAGCTTTTCCGGATGGCGCTACGAGCAGTACTTC. Protein sequence: CASSFSGWRYEQYF.

This chain uses TRBV11-2 with TRBJ2-7, with TRBD2 matching 9 bases. Germline loops: CDR1 SGHAT, CDR2 FQNNGV. The junction had 4 bases not matched to a gene; V was cut back by 4 bases and J by 9 bases. CDR3 length: 12 residues. CDR3: CASSSSGRRQYF. The CDR3 coding sequence is TGTGCCAGCAGCTCCAGCGGGAGGCGGCAGTACTTC.